The source of this T cell receptor beta chain is a study of response to subunit inactivated influenza vaccine. TCRdb ran MiXCR on the RT-PCR reads and lists one entry per CDR3 protein. The sample includes some 640,000 distinct CDR3 sequences, about 15% of them seen just once. Per the germline V gene, CDR1 is LGHNA and CDR2 is YNFKEQ. V was trimmed by 3 bases and J by 4 bases, leaving 14 bases between them. The CDR3 consists of 15 residues. This specimen was PBMCs from blood, taken roughly 15 days before vaccination. V usage is TRBV4-2 and J usage is TRBJ2-3, with no clear D. The TCR was taken from a man aged 45-65 years who received an inactivated influenza vaccine. The CDR3 is CASSQVMGSPDTQYF. In nucleotides, the CDR3 is TGTGCCAGCAGCCAGGTCATGGGTAGCCCAGATACGCAGTATTTT.